Listed below are T cell receptor beta chains from one sample, sequenced in a study of Ad26.COV2.S vaccination and SARS-CoV-2 variants. Produced via immunoSEQ multiplex PCR; TCRdb's table is partial and in-frame only. The sample holds approximately 300,000 clones, about 82% seen once. The source material was peripheral blood, sampled in a trial of Ad26.COV2.S vaccine versus placebo. The receptors come from a person between 18 and 60 years old who received the Ad26.COV2.S COVID-19 vaccine or a placebo. CDR3s include the opening cysteine and the closing phenylalanine or tryptophan. D genes are given only for firm matches. Clone size is not always given. Where it is, it says once, few, many or a class for expanded clones.

CDR3 protein: CASSEAGQETQYF; CDR3 DNA: TGTGCCAGCAGTGAGGCCGGACAAGAGACCCAGTACTTC; J gene: TRBJ2-5; clone size: -; V gene: TRBV6-1; CDR3 length: 13; D gene: -
CDR3 protein: CASSLPDRAEQYF; CDR3 DNA: TGCGCCAGCAGCTTGCCCGACAGGGCAGAGCAGTACTTC; J gene: TRBJ2-7; clone size: -; V gene: TRBV5-1; CDR3 length: 13; D gene: TRBD1
CDR3 protein: CASSPPSGGAYEQYF; CDR3 DNA: TGTGCCAGCTCACCACCTAGCGGGGGGGCCTACGAGCAGTACTTC; J gene: TRBJ2-7; clone size: -; V gene: TRBV18; CDR3 length: 15; D gene: TRBD2
CDR3 protein: CASSPEMGLLGQETQYF; CDR3 DNA: TGTGCCAGCAGCCCCGAAATGGGGCTCTTGGGGCAAGAGACCCAGTACTTC; J gene: TRBJ2-5; clone size: -; V gene: TRBV9; CDR3 length: 17; D gene: -
CDR3 protein: CASSPRSGDLATNTEAFF; CDR3 DNA: TGTGCCAGCTCACCACGATCGGGGGACCTCGCGACGAACACTGAAGCTTTCTTT; J gene: TRBJ1-1; clone size: -; V gene: TRBV18; CDR3 length: 18; D gene: -
CDR3 protein: CASSHSDSGNTIYF; CDR3 DNA: TGTGCCAGCAGTCACTCAGACTCTGGAAACACCATATATTTT; J gene: TRBJ1-3; clone size: -; V gene: TRBV6-6; CDR3 length: 14; D gene: -
CDR3 protein: CASSTNVGQGAGYTF; CDR3 DNA: TGTGCCAGCAGCACTAACGTGGGCCAGGGGGCAGGCTACACCTTC; J gene: TRBJ1-2; clone size: -; V gene: TRBV7-6; CDR3 length: 15; D gene: TRBD1
CDR3 protein: CASSALGSTGYEQYF; CDR3 DNA: TGTGCCAGCAGTGCCCTGGGGTCGACAGGCTACGAGCAGTACTTC; J gene: TRBJ2-7; clone size: -; V gene: TRBV25-1; CDR3 length: 15; D gene: -
CDR3 protein: CASSSGNRNQPQHF; CDR3 DNA: TGTGCCAGCAGTTCAGGTAACCGCAATCAGCCCCAGCATTTT; J gene: TRBJ1-5; clone size: -; V gene: TRBV28; CDR3 length: 14; D gene: -
CDR3 protein: CASSLGLAGSYEQYF; CDR3 DNA: TGTGCCAGCAGTCTCGGACTAGCGGGCTCCTACGAGCAGTACTTC; J gene: TRBJ2-7; clone size: once; V gene: TRBV14; CDR3 length: 15; D gene: TRBD2
CDR3 protein: CASSLLTGDGYTF; CDR3 DNA: TGCGCCAGCAGCCTCCTGACAGGGGATGGCTACACCTTC; J gene: TRBJ1-2; clone size: -; V gene: TRBV5-1; CDR3 length: 13; D gene: TRBD1
CDR3 protein: CASSRPNRPTGSDEQFF; CDR3 DNA: TGTGCCAGCAGCCGTCCGAACAGGCCCACCGGTTCGGATGAGCAGTTCTTC; J gene: TRBJ2-1; clone size: -; V gene: TRBV5-4; CDR3 length: 17; D gene: -
CDR3 protein: CASSLRQGNYGYTF; CDR3 DNA: TGTGCCAGCAGCCTCAGACAGGGGAACTATGGCTACACCTTC; J gene: TRBJ1-2; clone size: -; V gene: TRBV5-4; CDR3 length: 14; D gene: TRBD1
CDR3 protein: CASSLVVPGLSHYQPQHF; CDR3 DNA: TGTGCCAGCAGCTTAGTGGTTCCGGGGCTAAGTCACTATCAGCCCCAGCATTTT; J gene: TRBJ1-5; clone size: -; V gene: TRBV7-8; CDR3 length: 18; D gene: -
CDR3 protein: CASSSPRHSYEQYF; CDR3 DNA: TGTGCCAGCAGCTCCCCCAGGCACTCCTACGAGCAGTACTTC; J gene: TRBJ2-7; clone size: -; V gene: TRBV5-6; CDR3 length: 14; D gene: -
CDR3 protein: CASSVGSRNRVSGNTIYF; CDR3 DNA: TGTGCCAGCAGCGTAGGGAGCCGGAATCGGGTTTCTGGAAACACCATATATTTT; J gene: TRBJ1-3; clone size: -; V gene: TRBV9; CDR3 length: 18; D gene: -
CDR3 protein: CASSVDPAGGPQETQYF; CDR3 DNA: TGTGCCAGCAGCGTAGACCCAGCGGGGGGGCCACAGGAGACCCAGTACTTC; J gene: TRBJ2-5; clone size: -; V gene: TRBV9; CDR3 length: 17; D gene: TRBD2
CDR3 protein: CASSRGAIYNEQFF; CDR3 DNA: TGTGCCAGTAGTCGGGGGGCCATCTACAATGAGCAGTTCTTC; J gene: TRBJ2-1; clone size: -; V gene: TRBV19; CDR3 length: 14; D gene: -
CDR3 protein: CASSQDRTVISEQYF; CDR3 DNA: TGCGCCAGCAGCCAAGATCGGACAGTTATCTCAGAGCAGTACTTC; J gene: TRBJ2-7; clone size: -; V gene: TRBV4-1; CDR3 length: 15; D gene: -
CDR3 protein: CASSFLRGGGVVDTQYF; CDR3 DNA: TGTGCCAGCAGTTTTTTGAGGGGCGGGGGGGTGGTAGATACGCAGTATTTT; J gene: TRBJ2-3; clone size: -; V gene: TRBV27; CDR3 length: 17; D gene: TRBD2
CDR3 protein: CASSHRPGDQETQYF; CDR3 DNA: TGTGCCAGCAGCCACCGTCCGGGAGACCAAGAGACCCAGTACTTC; J gene: TRBJ2-5; clone size: -; V gene: TRBV5-4; CDR3 length: 15; D gene: -
CDR3 protein: CASSLERGGYEQFF; CDR3 DNA: TGTGCCAGCAGCTTAGAACGGGGGGGCTATGAGCAGTTCTTC; J gene: TRBJ2-1; clone size: -; V gene: TRBV11-2; CDR3 length: 14; D gene: TRBD2
CDR3 protein: CASSVTGTGADEQYF; CDR3 DNA: TGTGCCAGCAGCGTCACCGGGACAGGGGCTGACGAGCAGTACTTC; J gene: TRBJ2-7; clone size: few; V gene: TRBV9; CDR3 length: 15; D gene: TRBD1
CDR3 protein: CASSSDMNTEAFF; CDR3 DNA: TGTGCCAGCAGTTCCGACATGAACACTGAAGCTTTCTTT; J gene: TRBJ1-1; clone size: -; V gene: TRBV2; CDR3 length: 13; D gene: -
CDR3 protein: CASSSPSGGSVYEQYF; CDR3 DNA: TGTGCCAGCAGTTCTCCCTCCGGGGGGTCCGTCTACGAGCAGTACTTC; J gene: TRBJ2-7; clone size: -; V gene: TRBV6-2/TRBV6-3; CDR3 length: 16; D gene: TRBD2
CDR3 protein: CASSLARGGWNEQFF; CDR3 DNA: TGTGCCAGCAGCTTAGCCCGCGGGGGGTGGAATGAGCAGTTCTTC; J gene: TRBJ2-1; clone size: -; V gene: TRBV7-8; CDR3 length: 15; D gene: TRBD2
CDR3 protein: CASSSDGATNPEAFF; CDR3 DNA: TGTGCCAGCAGTTCGGACGGGGCTACCAACCCTGAAGCTTTCTTT; J gene: TRBJ1-1; clone size: -; V gene: TRBV27; CDR3 length: 15; D gene: -